The T cell receptor beta chain under discussion was sequenced for a study of T cells after yellow fever vaccination (dated by TCRdb to about 2019). Study-wide context: Memory subsets (EM, EMRA, CM and Tscm) were sorted on a BD FACS Aria III using CD3, CD45RA, CCR7 and CD95 staining. The SMART-Seq v4 Ultra Low Input RNA kit was used to prepare libraries from fractions with low cell numbers. Bulk PBMC replicates and cell subsets were isolated from blood drawn at multiple timepoints before and after both primary and secondary immunization. To follow T-cell clones before and after both primary and booster YFV17D yellow fever vaccination, bulk TCR alpha and beta repertoires underwent longitudinal sequencing. Two healthy male donors, one aged 18 to 29 and one aged 30 to 40 years, were included in the cohort. Sorting of memory subsets took place on days 0, 15 and 45 and at 18 months after primary vaccination, as well as on days 0, 15 and 45 after the 30-year booster.

TCR cDNA was synthesized by 5'RACE template switching, through which a universal primer site and unique molecular identifiers were introduced. Priming for cDNA synthesis came from both the TCR alpha and TCR beta constant segments. Library amplification used two PCR steps, and the second PCR step added sample barcodes and sequencing adapters. Sequencing of libraries was performed on Illumina HiSeq 2500 (2x100 bp) or NovaSeq (2x150 bp). The original pipeline was this. Reads were demultiplexed and collapsed into UMI consensus sequences with MIGEC, and V(D)J alignment was performed with MiXCR. Using edgeR on replicate PBMC samples, clonotypes were called vaccine-responding if FDR was below 0.01 and the log2 fold change was above 5 up to day 15. Each bulk clonotype was labeled CD4 or CD8 based on which sequenced repertoire, CD4 or CD8, contained the clonotype at higher abundance. To estimate the distribution of each clone across memory phenotypes, clonotype frequencies in memory subsets were weighted by FACS-sorted cell numbers. TCRdb's own reprocessing of the public reads used fastp at Q25 and MiXCR and kept productive beta chains. One record per CDR3 amino acid sequence lists the most common genes and DNA. The V and J calls were not made by the authors but by TCRdb's processing. Here the sample has about 25,000 distinct CDR3 sequences; less than 4% occur a single time. In total, the top ten clones hold 0.98% of the sample.

There are many counts of this clonotype. No base quality values were provided; no much bigger clone lies one nucleotide off. The investigation overall reported the following: Because only a couple of donors were included in the study, the extent to which the findings can be generalized is limited. In the sorted memory subsets on day 0, nearly all vaccine-responding clonotypes were below the level of detection. Computational filtering was needed because FACS-sorted repertoires could contain abundant contaminating clonotypes from the bulk population. The secondary T-cell response was weaker than the primary response but faster, peaking on day 5 instead of day 15. After the booster, most of the clones that had expanded following primary vaccination were detected again (just under 97% of CD4 and roughly 88% of CD8), which suggests that memory was broadly maintained. A small share of clonotypes was detected in both CD4 and CD8 compartments, with the overlap likely arising from convergent recombination.

Read against the paper, the sample's treatment or condition label means: live attenuated yellow fever vaccine strain. PBMCs were isolated from peripheral blood using a standard Ficoll-Paque protocol. The RNeasy Micro Kit was used to extract RNA from sorted memory subsets. V has 6 bases trimmed and J has 4 bases trimmed; junction bases matching no gene number 9. From the cysteine up to the phenylalanine, the CDR3 has a length of 15 residues. Solely the CDR3 DNA is kept, with 45 bases framed from the first base. Reading the germline V gene gives CDR1 SGHTA and CDR2 FQGNSA. The chain is made from TRBV7-2 and TRBJ2-3; the junction holds 8 bases that match TRBD2. Sequencing was performed on PBMCs, either bulk or a sorted T-cell subset (CD4+, CD8+, memory, or dextramer-sorted; not recorded which), taken about 41 days after the first yellow fever vaccination. This TCR derives from a man between 18 and 29 years old who received the YFV17D yellow fever vaccine. The DNA sequence is TGTGCCAGCAGGTGGGGACTAGGGGAATCAGATACGCAGTATTTT. Its translation is CASRWGLGESDTQYF.